One and the same sample provided the 27 T cell receptor beta chains below, sequenced in a study of blood T cell repertoires in COVID-19. Clones were sequenced by immunoSEQ multiplex PCR, and TCRdb holds only the in-frame ones, with some missing. The data contain 45,000 to 55,000 clones, 82% of them singletons. Sequencing input: peripheral blood. The receptors originated from a man older than 75 with COVID-19, enrolled during active disease.

The CDR3 DNA reads as TGTGCCAGCAGGCCCGGGACAGAACCCTACGAGCAGTACTTC. It specifies CASRPGTEPYEQYF. This chain uses TRBV7-9 with TRBJ2-7, with 7 bases aligning to TRBD1. The CDR3 contains 14 residues. Germline CDR1 reads SEHNR; CDR2 reads FQNEAQ (reference sequence). The V and J ends lost 6 bases and 2 bases, in that order; junction bases with no gene match: 7.

This rearrangement joins TRBV4-3 to TRBJ1-2, with a weak D call TRBD1 (6 bases). This CDR3 has 14 amino acids. V dropped 1 base and J dropped 2 bases, with 8 bases sitting between them. CDR1 LGHNA and CDR2 YSLEER come from the germline V gene. CDR3 DNA sequence: TGCGCCAGCAGCCAAGCCGGGACAAACTATGGCTACACCTTC. This codes for CASSQAGTNYGYTF.

The chain carries TRBV5-4 and TRBJ1-4; D call uncertain. The germline V gene has CDR1 SGHNT and CDR2 YYREEE (reference sequence). V lost 2 bases to trimming and J lost 4 bases, with 9 bases between them. This CDR3 spans 14 amino acids. CDR3 sequence (DNA): TGTGCCAGCAGCTTAGCTGGGCATAATGAAAAACTGTTTTTT. It codes for CASSLAGHNEKLFF.

V gene TRBV4-3 combines with J gene TRBJ1-2, with 9 bases identical to TRBD1. CDR3 length: 14 amino acids. Germline values: CDR1 LGHNA, CDR2 YSLEER. V gave up 3 bases and J gave up 3 bases; unmatched junction bases: 2. The CDR3 sequence is CASSHTGGDYGYTF. The CDR3 region has the DNA TGCGCCAGCAGCCATACAGGGGGCGACTATGGCTACACCTTC.

V gene TRBV6-6 combines with J gene TRBJ2-1; 9 bases are shared with TRBD2. This CDR3 comprises 14 residues. CDR1 MNHNY and CDR2 SVGAGI come from the germline V gene (reference sequence). Trimming cost V 4 bases and J 5 bases; bases outside gene matches: 3. CDR3 bases: TGTGCCAGCAGTTCCAGACTAGCGGACAATGAGCAGTTCTTC. Its translation: CASSSRLADNEQFF.

This chain joins TRBV9 and TRBJ1-2; 8 bases map to TRBD1. Looked up from germline, CDR1 is SGDLS and CDR2 is YYNGEE. With V trimmed by 4 bases and J by 3 bases, 5 bases remained unmatched. The CDR3 length is 14 residues. CDR3 loop: CASSPTGEDYGYTF. In DNA form, the CDR3 reads TGTGCCAGCAGCCCGACAGGGGAAGACTATGGCTACACCTTC.

The CDR3 here is CASSPPGGSNEKLFF. Here the CDR3 DNA reads TGTGCCAGCAGCCCCCCGGGGGGTAGTAATGAAAAACTGTTTTTT. The chain employs TRBV3-1 (or the pseudogene TRBV3-2) and TRBJ1-4, with D possibly TRBD1 on 5 matching bases. In germline, CDR1 is LGHDT, CDR2 YNNKEL (reference sequence). V lost 4 bases to trimming and J lost 4 bases, with 13 bases between them. The CDR3 runs to 15 residues.

The J gene is TRBJ1-5, the V gene TRBV19; D is perhaps TRBD1 (6 bases). From germline, CDR1 is LNHDA and CDR2 SQIVND (reference sequence). V dropped 7 bases and J dropped 9 bases, with 13 bases sitting between them. This CDR3 comprises 12 residues. CDR3 sequence (DNA): TGTGCCAGTACCGACAGACAGGCGCCCCAGCATTTT. This sequence encodes CASTDRQAPQHF.

The V and J genes are TRBV4-1 and TRBJ2-3; 15 bases fit TRBD2. The germline gives CDR1 MGHRA, CDR2 YSYEKL. This CDR3 has 18 residues. V shed 2 bases, J shed 5 bases, and the junction held 8 bases outside the gene matches. The CDR3 loop is CASSQPGLAGGPGDTQYF. DNA of the CDR3: TGCGCCAGCAGCCAACCCGGACTAGCGGGGGGGCCAGGAGATACGCAGTATTTT.

V gene TRBV9 combines with J gene TRBJ1-4; 12 positions agree with TRBD1. The CDR3 is 15 residues long. CDR1 and CDR2 (germline): SGDLS, YYNGEE. J lost 6 bases, V lost 3 bases, and 3 bases had no gene match. This chain's CDR3 is CASSGDRGLDEKLFF. As DNA, the CDR3 is TGTGCCAGCAGCGGGGACAGGGGGCTGGATGAAAAACTGTTTTTT.

The chain carries TRBV19 and TRBJ1-5; tentative D call: TRBD1 (6 bases). The CDR3 totals 15 residues. V was pared by 7 bases and J by 2 bases, with 15 bases between. From germline, CDR1 is LNHDA and CDR2 SQIVND (reference sequence). The CDR3 loop reads CASNYRAGGNQPQHF. The CDR3 nucleotides are TGTGCCAGTAACTACAGGGCGGGGGGCAATCAGCCCCAGCATTTT.

The V gene is TRBV6-5, the J gene TRBJ2-2, with D maybe TRBD2 (5 bases). The CDR3 has 15 residues. Germline V CDR1 and CDR2: MNHEY, SVGAGI. V dropped 2 bases and J dropped 4 bases, with 11 bases sitting between them. In DNA form, the CDR3 reads TGTGCCAGCAGTTACCTCGCGAGGGCCACCGGGGAGCTGTTTTTT. This gives the protein CASSYLARATGELFF.

This clone has more than one count but fewer than ten. The V gene is TRBV6-1, the J gene TRBJ1-5; the D is unclear. V lost 0 bases to trimming and J lost 0 bases, with 18 bases between them. Looked up from germline, CDR1 is MNHNS and CDR2 is SASEGT. The CDR3 extends over 19 amino acids. CDR3 in DNA: TGTGCCAGCAGTGAAGCGAAGGCAGATTCTAGATATAGCAATCAGCCCCAGCATTTT. It yields the protein CASSEAKADSRYSNQPQHF.

The table lists this clone with a few counts. This rearrangement joins TRBV2 to TRBJ2-7, with 9 bases identical to TRBD2. This CDR3 has 13 residues. Germline assignment: CDR1 SNHLY and CDR2 FYNNEI. V lost 7 bases to trimming and J lost 0 bases; unmatched junction nucleotides: 1. In nucleotides, the CDR3 is TGTGCCAGCACTAGCGGGGTCTCCTACGAGCAGTACTTC. Its protein product is CASTSGVSYEQYF.

This clone was seen a handful of times. J is TRBJ2-3 and V is TRBV5-6; D may be TRBD2 (6 bases). This CDR3 is 16 amino acids long. Trimming cost V 4 bases and J 2 bases, with 17 bases left between them. Germline lookup yields CDR1 SGHDT and CDR2 YYEEEE. CDR3: CASSLYLGTLTDTQYF. CDR3 nucleotides: TGTGCCAGCAGCCTATACCTCGGGACTCTCACAGATACGCAGTATTTT.

This clone appeared a few times. The rearrangement joins TRBV14 to TRBJ1-6; 7 nucleotides agree with TRBD1. The CDR3 sequence is 14 residues long. V lost 3 bases and J lost 4; bases outside the gene matches: 0. Germline values: CDR1 SGHDN, CDR2 FVKESK. CDR3 sequence (DNA): TGTGCCAGCAGCCAGGGACAGTATAATTCACCCCTCCACTTT. Protein product: CASSQGQYNSPLHF.

This chain links TRBV9 with TRBJ1-4; the D gene is possibly TRBD1 (5 bases). Trimming left V 4 bases short and J 4 bases short, with 14 bases between. The CDR3 runs 15 residues. Germline V gene lookup returns CDR1 SGDLS and CDR2 YYNGEE. CDR3 coding DNA: TGTGCCAGCAGCTCAGCCGGGACTTATAATGAAAAACTGTTTTTT. Amino acids: CASSSAGTYNEKLFF.

The rearrangement links TRBV24-1 to TRBJ1-2, with D perhaps matching TRBD1 (5 bases). CDR1 is KGHDR, CDR2 SFDVKD, per germline. V was clipped by 4 bases and J by 2 bases, with 13 bases between them. The CDR3 has 15 amino acids. The CDR3 region has the DNA TGTGCCACCAGTGAAACCGGGACTTCCAACTATGGCTACACCTTC. This sequence encodes CATSETGTSNYGYTF.

The chain uses TRBV12-3 or TRBV12-4 and TRBJ2-7; no definite D call. V lost 1 base, J lost 9 bases, and 13 bases lay in between. CDR3 length equals 13 residues. CDR3 sequence: CASSLDSPNGQYF. The CDR3 DNA sequence: TGTGCCAGCAGTTTAGATTCACCAAACGGGCAGTACTTC.

This clone appeared a single time. This rearrangement joins TRBV24-1 to TRBJ2-3; D possibly corresponds to TRBD2 (6 bases). In germline, CDR1 is KGHDR, CDR2 SFDVKD. The CDR3 contains 14 residues. The V and J ends lost 5 bases and 0 bases respectively, with 8 bases between them. The CDR3 here is CATSGGASTDTQYF. DNA for the CDR3: TGTGCCACCAGTGGCGGGGCTAGCACAGATACGCAGTATTTT.

The genes are TRBV24-1 and TRBJ2-1; 9 positions match TRBD1. With V trimmed by 5 bases and J by 2 bases, 3 bases remained unmatched. Germline V lookup: CDR1 KGHDR, CDR2 SFDVKD. The CDR3 has 15 residues. CDR3 amino acids: CATSARDRAYNEQFF. Here the CDR3 DNA reads TGTGCCACCAGTGCCCGGGACAGGGCCTACAATGAGCAGTTCTTC.

The CDR3 protein is CASSFTGDDEAFF. CDR3 nucleotides: TGTGCCAGCAGCTTCACAGGGGATGATGAAGCTTTCTTT. The rearrangement uses TRBV5-6 and TRBJ1-1; 7 bases are shared with TRBD1. This CDR3 comprises 13 residues. Germline trimming cut 2 bases from V and 7 bases from J; bases unmatched to any gene: 5. Germline assignment: CDR1 SGHDT and CDR2 YYEEEE.

The sample holds a few counts of this clone. V is TRBV19 and J is TRBJ1-2; TRBD1 matches 9 bases. Trimming cost V 5 bases and J 3 bases; bases outside gene matches: 4. The V gene's germline CDR1 is LNHDA and CDR2 SQIVND (reference sequence). The CDR3 spans 14 residues. In nucleotides, the CDR3 is TGTGCCAGTAGTCCGGGACAGGGCTACTATGGCTACACCTTC. It specifies CASSPGQGYYGYTF.

J is TRBJ1-3 and V is TRBV15; the D gene is possibly TRBD1 (6 bases). The CDR3 sequence is 15 residues long. Germline V lookup: CDR1 LNHNV, CDR2 YYDKDF (reference sequence). V lost 1 base, J lost 2 bases, and 9 bases lay in between. CDR3 in amino acids: CATSRGRGTGNTIYF. The CDR3 DNA is TGTGCCACCAGCAGAGGCAGGGGAACTGGAAACACCATATATTTT. Full variable domain (outside the CDR3, taken from reference TRBV15 and TRBJ1-3): DAMVIQNPRYQVTQFGKPVTLSCSQTLNHNVMYWYQQKSSQAPKLLFHYYDKDFNNEADTPDNFQSRRPNTSFCFLDIRSPGLGDTAMYLCATSRGRGTGNTIYFGEGSWLTVV.

This clone was seen just once. The chain recombines TRBV9 with TRBJ1-1, with a weak D call TRBD1 (5 bases). Germline V gene lookup returns CDR1 SGDLS and CDR2 YYNGEE. The CDR3 runs to 15 residues. V lost 0 bases to trimming and J lost 1 base, with 10 bases between them. CDR3 sequence (DNA): TGTGCCAGCAGCGTAGGGGTAGGGGAGAACACTGAAGCTTTCTTT. Protein sequence: CASSVGVGENTEAFF.

The gene calls are TRBV7-2 and TRBJ1-2; 7 bases map to TRBD1. The length of the CDR3 is 13 residues. Germline lookup yields CDR1 SGHTA and CDR2 FQGNSA. The V segment lost 5 bases and the J segment 4 bases; nucleotides outside the gene matches: 4. CDR3 DNA: TGTGCCAGCAGCCCGAGGACAGGCTATGGCTACACCTTC. Residues: CASSPRTGYGYTF.

The chain links TRBV4-1 to TRBJ2-1; 10 positions match TRBD1. CDR1 is MGHRA, CDR2 YSYEKL, per germline. V dropped 4 bases and J dropped 2; count of bases not matched to a gene: 2. The CDR3 sequence is 15 residues long. CDR3 loop: CASSRDRGPYNEQFF. CDR3 in DNA: TGCGCCAGCAGCCGAGACAGGGGGCCCTACAATGAGCAGTTCTTC.